A selection of T cell receptor beta chains follows, all from one sample in a study of CXCR3-negative and CXCR3-positive naive CD8 T cells. TCRdb reprocessed the 5' RACE reads and reports one entry per CDR3 protein, with no DNA. Its listing shows tens of thousands of distinct CDR3 sequences. The sample taken for sequencing was naive CXCR3+ CD8+ T cells from blood. The receptors come from a human donor in good health. Some clones in this sample may be carry-over from other donors' samples. The CDR3 runs from the conserved cysteine through the conserved F or W.

j_call v_call cdr3_length cdr3_aa
TRBJ1-2 TRBV7-9 13 CASSLAITDGYTF
TRBJ1-5 TRBV12-3/TRBV12-4 12 CASSLPGVSQHF
TRBJ2-3 TRBV10-3 16 CAISDSGGADTDTQYF
TRBJ1-1 TRBV28 17 CASSSSYRGLRDTEAFF
TRBJ1-2 TRBV25-1 11 CASSEFGGYTF
TRBJ2-1 TRBV29-1 11 CSALGGGEQFF
TRBJ2-7 TRBV20-1 15 CSAADRLAVYYEQYF
TRBJ1-2 TRBV15 14 CATSPQQGSYGYTF
TRBJ2-1 TRBV5-6 11 CASSAYGEQFF
TRBJ1-2 TRBV10-3 13 CAISESAGSGYTF
TRBJ1-1 TRBV29-1 12 CSVEESSGQCLF
TRBJ2-3 TRBV7-2 13 CASSLDSTDTQYF
TRBJ2-5 TRBV7-9 15 CASSPGTGGWETQYF
TRBJ1-2 TRBV19 16 CASSIPRGGFWNGYTF
TRBJ2-1 TRBV30 13 CAWKAGGYNEQFF
TRBJ2-7 TRBV7-2 14 CASSSAGQYYEQYF
TRBJ2-1 TRBV19 14 CASSIGQAINEQFF
TRBJ2-7 TRBV4-3 16 CASSAWARAGVDEQYF
TRBJ2-5 TRBV28 15 CASSSPRGAGETQYF
TRBJ2-7 TRBV2 12 CASSESRVEQYF
TRBJ1-1 TRBV11-2 13 CASRPRQGAGTFF
TRBJ1-6 TRBV28 16 CASGLGPLGYNSPLHF
TRBJ2-7 TRBV28 14 CASSFRRPNGEQYF
TRBJ2-7 TRBV24-1 13 CATSDWTGREQYF
TRBJ2-3 TRBV19 15 CASRSGTTSTDTQYF
TRBJ2-7 TRBV4-1 17 CASSHLGAGQGSYEQYF
TRBJ2-7 TRBV20-1 15 CSATTGTEYSYEQYF
TRBJ2-5 TRBV6-6 14 CASSTWTGEETQYF
TRBJ2-7 TRBV5-5 12 CASSQANYEQYF
TRBJ1-6 TRBV7-6 16 CASSLDGDGRFSPLHF
TRBJ2-7 TRBV4-2 16 CASSQDRTVPSYEQYF
TRBJ1-5 TRBV6-6 13 CASWSIGNQPQHF
TRBJ2-2 TRBV5-5 15 CARVTSGWNTGELFF
TRBJ2-1 TRBV15 16 CATSRVGSSSYNERFF
TRBJ2-5 TRBV7-8 11 CASSDGRAQYF
TRBJ2-7 TRBV5-5 12 CASSLGLREQYF
TRBJ1-3 TRBV12-3/TRBV12-4 16 CASSLGSDYPGNTIYF
TRBJ1-5 TRBV4-3 15 CASSPHRQSGQPQHF
TRBJ2-7 TRBV6-5 14 CASSPSGDHYEQYF
TRBJ2-2 TRBV7-6 16 CASSSGTPQGTGELFF
TRBJ2-1 TRBV5-1 14 CASSLRDRGGEQFF
TRBJ1-1 TRBV18 13 CASSPPDGTEAFF
TRBJ2-1 TRBV28 14 CASKERSSYNEQFF
TRBJ2-5 TRBV15 18 CATSRDYISGGDQETQYF
TRBJ1-5 TRBV4-1 13 CASSQWAEKPQHF
TRBJ2-1 TRBV7-6 14 CASRLVVSANEQLF
TRBJ1-1 TRBV10-3 13 CAIRGDPNTEAFF
TRBJ1-1 TRBV29-1 13 CSVETGQGDEAFF
TRBJ2-2 TRBV6-5 15 CASSYEGGRTGELFF
TRBJ1-3 TRBV5-5 15 CASSEDGFSGNTIYF
TRBJ2-1 TRBV6-5 15 CASSRSGFLYNEQFF
TRBJ2-5 TRBV7-6 12 CASSPGEETQYF
TRBJ1-3 TRBV28 15 CASSLESEGGNTIYF
TRBJ2-7 TRBV15 14 CATSRGTDGYEQYF
TRBJ1-4 TRBV2 13 CASSEQGREKLFF
TRBJ2-5 TRBV7-7 14 CASSSQDNQETQYF
TRBJ2-3 TRBV7-2 16 CASSELDLLYTDTQYF
TRBJ2-1 TRBV7-3 14 CASSSTGLVNEQFF
TRBJ2-1 TRBV4-3 16 CASSQGYRGTYNEQFF
TRBJ2-7 TRBV10-3 17 CAISEFQLAGGTYEQYF